The 10 T cell receptor beta chains in this list originate from one sample, sequenced in a study of technical replicates of blood from several donors. Libraries were prepared by immunoSEQ multiplex PCR; TCRdb keeps only in-frame clonotypes and omits some of them. The sample has roughly 79,000 clones; approximately 75% are singletons. What was sequenced was PBMCs. Source of these receptors: a human donor in good health. Some clones in this sample may be carry-over from other donors' samples.

This clone turned up a few times. The chain couples TRBV6-6 to TRBJ2-5, with D possibly matching TRBD2 (6 bases). Germline V gene data show CDR1 as MNHNY and CDR2 as SVGAGI (reference sequence). V lost 6 bases, J lost 5 bases, and 10 bases lay in between. The CDR3 length is 12 residues. CDR3 protein: CASSGSGETQYF. The CDR3 nucleotides read TGTGCCAGCAGCGGGAGCGGTGAGACCCAGTACTTC.

The chain uses TRBV4-3 and TRBJ2-1; TRBD2 is a possible D gene (5 bases). In germline, CDR1 is LGHNA, CDR2 YSLEER. The CDR3 length is 17 residues. With 4 bases removed from V and 2 bases from J, the gap between germline ends came to 18 bases. CDR3 DNA: TGCGCCAGCAGCCCCCAGTCGGAGACTATAGCCTACAATGAGCAGTTCTTC. This codes for CASSPQSETIAYNEQFF.

The chain employs TRBV30 and TRBJ2-1, with 10 bases lining up with TRBD2. Germline CDR1 and CDR2: GTSNPN and SVGIG (reference sequence). This CDR3 is built from 15 residues. The ends lost 2 bases at V and 3 bases at J; junction bases unmatched: 4. The CDR3 protein is CAWSLSGGVYNEQFF. The CDR3, as DNA: TGTGCCTGGAGTCTCAGCGGGGGGGTCTACAATGAGCAGTTCTTC.

V usage is TRBV5-1 and J usage is TRBJ1-1; 8 positions agree with TRBD1. This CDR3 contains 16 residues. Trimming at V came to 4 bases and at J to 5 bases, leaving 13 bases not matched to a gene. Germline V CDR1 and CDR2: SGHRS, YFSETQ. The CDR3 region is CASSGGTGSFVTEAFF. The DNA of the CDR3 is TGCGCCAGCAGCGGCGGGACAGGCTCTTTCGTGACTGAAGCTTTCTTT.

As regards this clone: In the same sample, other DNA sequences code for this CDR3. The chain joins TRBV30 to TRBJ1-5, with 9 bases matching TRBD1. J was trimmed by 4 bases and V by 3 bases; bases with no gene match: 4. The germline gives CDR1 GTSNPN, CDR2 SVGIG (reference sequence). This CDR3 comprises 14 residues. The DNA for the CDR3 is TGTGCCTGGAGCTCAGGACAGGGGAATCAGCCCCAGCATTTT. Residues: CAWSSGQGNQPQHF. Drawing the rest from reference TRBV30 and TRBJ1-5, the complete variable domain is SQTIHQWPATLVQPVGSPLSLECTVEGTSNPNLYWYRQAAGRGLQLLFYSVGIGQISSEVPQNLSASRPQDRQFILSSKKLLLSDSGFYLCAWSSGQGNQPQHFGDGTRLSIL.

The J gene is TRBJ2-7, the V gene TRBV5-1; D remains ambiguous. V was cut by 0 bases and J by 4 bases, with 8 bases left in between. The CDR3 is made up of 13 amino acids. The V gene's germline CDR1 is SGHRS and CDR2 YFSETQ. The CDR3 spells CASSLDEEYEQYF. Written as DNA, the CDR3 is TGCGCCAGCAGCTTGGATGAGGAGTACGAGCAGTACTTC.

J is TRBJ1-4 and V is TRBV4-3, with D possibly TRBD1 on 5 matching bases. This CDR3 comprises 15 residues. With 0 bases removed from V and 7 bases from J, the gap between germline ends came to 12 bases. Germline assignment: CDR1 LGHNA and CDR2 YSLEER. The CDR3: CASSQEGLKGEKLFF. The CDR3 coding sequence is TGCGCCAGCAGCCAAGAGGGACTAAAGGGTGAAAAACTGTTTTTT.

The chain joins TRBV7-9 to TRBJ1-6; D may be TRBD1 (5 bases). CDR1 and CDR2 from the germline V gene are SEHNR and FQNEAQ (reference sequence). The CDR3 is 14 amino acids. The V gene lost 2 bases and the J gene lost 8 bases, with 10 bases spanning the gap. This CDR3 is CASSLSGKHSPLHF. CDR3 in DNA: TGTGCCAGCAGCTTATCAGGGAAGCATTCACCCCTCCACTTT.

This clone was seen only once. The chain couples TRBV6-1 to TRBJ2-7; the match to TRBD1 covers 8 bases. Germline CDR1 MNHNS, CDR2 SASEGT. The V and J ends lost 7 bases and 2 bases, in that order; junction bases with no gene match: 7. The CDR3 is 14 amino acids. Here the CDR3 reads CASKDRGTPYEQYF. In DNA form, the CDR3 reads TGTGCCAGCAAAGACAGGGGCACCCCCTACGAGCAGTACTTC.

The CDR3 nucleotides read TGTGCCAGTAGGAGGGAGCGGGAGATCAACACCGGGGAGCTGTTTTTT. Translating it yields CASRREREINTGELFF. The chain recombines TRBV19 with TRBJ2-2; the match to TRBD2 covers 8 bases. Germline-derived CDR1 and CDR2 are LNHDA and SQIVND (reference sequence). This CDR3 contains 16 residues. The V and J ends lost 6 bases and 2 bases, in that order; junction bases with no gene match: 8.